A single sample is the source of the 4 T cell receptor beta chains below, sequenced in a study of blood T cell repertoires in COVID-19. This table comes from immunoSEQ multiplex PCR, and its TCRdb copy is limited to in-frame clones, with some not included. Among about 51,000 clones listed, 80% to 90% were seen once. Material for sequencing was peripheral blood. The receptors originated from a man between 60 and 75 years old with acute or convalescent COVID-19.

V and J are TRBV5-4 and TRBJ2-5, with D possibly matching TRBD2 (5 bases). With 4 bases removed from V and 5 bases from J, the gap between germline ends came to 15 bases. This CDR3 contains 14 residues. CDR1 is SGHNT and CDR2 is YYREEE in the germline V gene (reference sequence). The DNA of the CDR3 is TGTGCCAGCAGCGCGGATCGGACTGGGGAGACCCAGTACTTC. Its translation: CASSADRTGETQYF.

The rearrangement links TRBV5-5 to TRBJ1-5; D is unclear. This CDR3 spans 14 amino acids. Germline V gene lookup returns CDR1 SGHKS and CDR2 YYEKEE (reference sequence). V was trimmed by 2 bases and J by 3 bases, leaving 9 bases between them. The CDR3 spells CASSFDNLNQPQHF. CDR3 DNA sequence: TGTGCCAGCAGCTTCGACAACCTCAATCAGCCCCAGCATTTT.

The gene calls are TRBV6-6 and TRBJ2-7; maybe TRBD2 (5 bases). The CDR3 extends over 12 amino acids. Deletions cut 9 bases from V and 3 bases from J, with 12 bases between. The germline V gene has CDR1 MNHNY and CDR2 SVGAGI (reference sequence). As DNA, the CDR3 is TGTGCCAGTAGGGAGTCCAGCTACGAGCAGTACTTC. Its protein product is CASRESSYEQYF.

This chain uses TRBV24-1 with TRBJ2-3; 9 bases map to TRBD1. Germline V CDR1 and CDR2: KGHDR, SFDVKD. After removal of 4 bases from V and 8 bases from J, the junction contained 9 bases not matched to a gene. The CDR3 is made up of 15 amino acids. CDR3 loop: CATSDFGQGSGTQYF. For the CDR3, the DNA is TGTGCCACCAGTGACTTTGGACAGGGGAGCGGTACGCAGTATTTT.